Sequencing of this TCR beta chain was carried out in a study of blood T cell repertoires in COVID-19. The wider study: The analysed material was cDNA or gDNA that came from T cells, B-cell-depleted T cells, or PBMCs.

Ages ranged from roughly 18 to 100 years, with residence in some 25 US areas. Assay: immunoSEQ multiplex PCR; the TCRdb copy retains only in-frame clones and omits some. The data contain 120,000 to 150,000 clones, approximately 80% of them singletons. With 6 bases clipped from V and 9 bases from J, the junction kept 8 bases outside the gene matches. This CDR3 spans 13 amino acids. The sequenced sample was PBMCs or T cells enriched from blood (not recorded which). The chain links TRBV12-3 or TRBV12-4 to TRBJ2-1; 7 nucleotides line up with TRBD2. This TCR was recovered from a young woman who had been exposed to COVID-19. Written as DNA, the CDR3 is TGTGCCAGCAGGGGAGCGGGATCTGGTGAGCAGTTCTTC. Its translation: CASRGAGSGEQFF.